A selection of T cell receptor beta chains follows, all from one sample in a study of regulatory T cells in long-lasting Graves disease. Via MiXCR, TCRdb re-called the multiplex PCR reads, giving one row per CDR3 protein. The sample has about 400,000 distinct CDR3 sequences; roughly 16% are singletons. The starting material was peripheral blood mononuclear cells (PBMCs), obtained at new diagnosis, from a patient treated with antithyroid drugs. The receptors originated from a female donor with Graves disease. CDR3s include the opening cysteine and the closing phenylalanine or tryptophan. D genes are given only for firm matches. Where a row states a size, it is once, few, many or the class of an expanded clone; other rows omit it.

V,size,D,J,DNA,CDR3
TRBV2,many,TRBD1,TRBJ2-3,TGTGCCAGCAGTGGGGACAGGTCCACAGATACGCAGTATTTT,CASSGDRSTDTQYF
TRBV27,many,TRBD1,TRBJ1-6,TGTGCCAGCAGTTTATCTAGGACAGGCTATAATTCACCCCTCCACTTT,CASSLSRTGYNSPLHF
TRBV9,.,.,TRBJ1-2,TGTGCCAGCAGCGAGACACAGAACTATGGCTACACCTTC,CASSETQNYGYTF
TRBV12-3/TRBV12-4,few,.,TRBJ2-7,TGTGCCAGCAGTTTATTCCGGGACGAGCAGTACTTC,CASSLFRDEQYF
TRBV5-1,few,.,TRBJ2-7,TGCGCCAGCAGCTTTGCGTCTCGGAGCTCCTACGAGCAGTACTTC,CASSFASRSSYEQYF
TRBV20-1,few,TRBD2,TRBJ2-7,TGCAGTGCAAAAATTACCGGGACTAGAGGCTACGAGCAGTACTTC,CSAKITGTRGYEQYF
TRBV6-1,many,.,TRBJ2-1,TGTGCCAGCAGACCTGGGACCTCCCCCCGGAATGAGCAGTTCTTC,CASRPGTSPRNEQFF
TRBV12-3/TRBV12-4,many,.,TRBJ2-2,TGTGCCAGCAGTTTAGATTGGGGGATAGGGAACACCGGGGAGCTGTTTTTT,CASSLDWGIGNTGELFF
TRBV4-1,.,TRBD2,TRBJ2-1,TGCGCCAGCAGCCAAGATAATTTTGCGGGAGGGTGGAATGAGCAGTTCTTC,CASSQDNFAGGWNEQFF
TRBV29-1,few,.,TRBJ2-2,TGCAGCGTTGAAGGGGGGCAGAAGGACACCGGGGAGCTGTTTTTT,CSVEGGQKDTGELFF
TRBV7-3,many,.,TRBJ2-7,TGTGCCAGCAGCTTAAAGGAAACCTACGAGCAGTACTTC,CASSLKETYEQYF
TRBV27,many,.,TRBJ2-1,TGTGCCAGCAGCTCTGGCTCCTACAATGAGCAGTTCTTC,CASSSGSYNEQFF
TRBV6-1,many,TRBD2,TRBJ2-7,TGTGCCAGCGCGGCCGGGGGGGTCGAGCAGTACTTC,CASAAGGVEQYF
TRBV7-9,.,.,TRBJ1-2,TGTGCCAGCAGCTCGGCCGCAGATACTGAGACATTTAACTATGGCTACACCTTC,CASSSAADTETFNYGYTF
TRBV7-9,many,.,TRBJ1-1,TGTGCCAGCAGACCTGAAGGACCTGAAGCTTTCTTT,CASRPEGPEAFF
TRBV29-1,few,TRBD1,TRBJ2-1,TGCAGCGTCTTACAGGGGGCGCGTGATGAGCAGTTCTTC,CSVLQGARDEQFF
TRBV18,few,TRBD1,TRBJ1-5,TGTGCCAGCTCACGGGGGACAGGGGGCCGCCAGCCCCAGCATTTT,CASSRGTGGRQPQHF
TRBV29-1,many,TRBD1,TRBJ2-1,TGCAGCGTTGCACCGGGACAGGGATTCTATGAGCAGTTCTTC,CSVAPGQGFYEQFF
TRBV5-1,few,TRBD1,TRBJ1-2,TGCGCCAGCAGCCGTCCGAAAGGGGGCAGTTATGGCTACACCTTC,CASSRPKGGSYGYTF
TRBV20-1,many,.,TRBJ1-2,TGCAGTGCGAGGACGCACGGACGGAACTATGGCTACACCTTC,CSARTHGRNYGYTF
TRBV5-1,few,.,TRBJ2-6,TGCGCCAGCAGCCCGACCCGACGGGCATACTCTGGGGCCAACGTCCTGACTTTC,CASSPTRRAYSGANVLTF
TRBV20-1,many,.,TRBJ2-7,TGCAGTGCTAGCAGGAGGGGGTTATCCTACGAGCAGTACTTC,CSASRRGLSYEQYF
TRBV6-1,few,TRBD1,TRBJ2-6,TGTGCCAGCAGACACGGGACAGGGGTTTCTGGGGCCAACGTCCTGACTTTC,CASRHGTGVSGANVLTF
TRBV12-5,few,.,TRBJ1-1,TGTGCTAGTGGTTTGACGCGGGGTGCGAACACTGAAGCTTTCTTT,CASGLTRGANTEAFF
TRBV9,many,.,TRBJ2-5,TGTGCCAGCAGCTCCGGGACCCCAGGGACCCAGTACTTC,CASSSGTPGTQYF
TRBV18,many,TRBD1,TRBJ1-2,TGTGCCAGCTCACCGGACAGGGTTCACTATGGCTACACCTTC,CASSPDRVHYGYTF
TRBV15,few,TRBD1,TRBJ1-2,TGTGCCACCAGCAGAGGACAGGGGGCTAACTATGGCTACACCTTC,CATSRGQGANYGYTF
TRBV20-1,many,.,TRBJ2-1,TGCAGTGCCGACAGACCGGACTTACCTGACAATGAGCAGTTCTTC,CSADRPDLPDNEQFF
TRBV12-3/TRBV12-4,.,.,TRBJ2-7,TGTGCCAGCGCGGGCTACTCCTACGAGCAGTACTTC,CASAGYSYEQYF
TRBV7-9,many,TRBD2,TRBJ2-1,TGTGCCAGCCCCGGGACTAGCTCTCTGCCTGAGCAGTTCTTC,CASPGTSSLPEQFF
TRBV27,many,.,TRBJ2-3,TGTGCCAGCAGTGCCCGGGACCGGATCACAGATACGCAGTATTTT,CASSARDRITDTQYF
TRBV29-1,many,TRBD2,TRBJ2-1,TGCAGCGTTGATGGGGGGGAGGGGACCTACAATGAGCAGTTCTTC,CSVDGGEGTYNEQFF
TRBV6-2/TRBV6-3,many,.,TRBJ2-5,TGTGCCAGCAGACCCGACAGGCTTCAAGAGACCCAGTACTTC,CASRPDRLQETQYF
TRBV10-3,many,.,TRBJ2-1,TGTGCCATCAGGAAACAGGATTACAATGAGCAGTTCTTC,CAIRKQDYNEQFF
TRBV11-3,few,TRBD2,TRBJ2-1,TGTGCCAGCAGCCTGGGGGGGGATGTCTACAATGAGCAGTTCTTC,CASSLGGDVYNEQFF
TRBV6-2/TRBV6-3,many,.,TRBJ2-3,TGTGCCAGCAGCAATATACGACAGGCCCTCACAGATACGCAGTATTTT,CASSNIRQALTDTQYF
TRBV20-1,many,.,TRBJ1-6,TGCAGTGCTGGCAGGGGCCATAGGAATTCACCCCTCCACTTT,CSAGRGHRNSPLHF
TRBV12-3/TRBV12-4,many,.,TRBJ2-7,TGTGCCAGCAGTTTAGGGGCCTTGGGGGGCAATGGTTCCTACGAGCAGTACTTC,CASSLGALGGNGSYEQYF
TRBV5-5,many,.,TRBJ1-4,TGTGCCAGCAGCGGGGAGGCAGGGTCGGCTGAAAAACTGTTTTTT,CASSGEAGSAEKLFF
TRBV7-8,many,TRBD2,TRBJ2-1,TGTGCCAGCACCCCTGCCAGGGTGGCTAGCGGGAGGGTAGGTGAGCAGTTCTTC,CASTPARVASGRVGEQFF
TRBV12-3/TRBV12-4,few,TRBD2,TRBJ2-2,TGTGCCAGCAGTTTCAAGCCGCGACTAGCGGGGGGGCACACCGGGGAGCTGTTTTTT,CASSFKPRLAGGHTGELFF